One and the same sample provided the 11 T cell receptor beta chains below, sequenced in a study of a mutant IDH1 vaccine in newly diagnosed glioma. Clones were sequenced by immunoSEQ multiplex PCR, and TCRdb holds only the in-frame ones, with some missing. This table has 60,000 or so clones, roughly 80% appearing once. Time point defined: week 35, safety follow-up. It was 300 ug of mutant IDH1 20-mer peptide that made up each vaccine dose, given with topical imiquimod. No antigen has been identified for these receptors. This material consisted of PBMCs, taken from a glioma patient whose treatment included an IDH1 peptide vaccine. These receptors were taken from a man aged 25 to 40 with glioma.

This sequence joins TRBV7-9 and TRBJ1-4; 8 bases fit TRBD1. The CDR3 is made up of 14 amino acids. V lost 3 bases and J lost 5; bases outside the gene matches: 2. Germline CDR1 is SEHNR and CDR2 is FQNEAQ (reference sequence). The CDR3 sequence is CASSLRQGNEKLFF. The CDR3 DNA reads TGTGCCAGCAGCTTGCGACAGGGGAATGAAAAACTGTTTTTT.

CDR3 bases: TGTGCCAGCAGCTTACCGGAAACTAATGAAAAACTGTTTTTT. It encodes CASSLPETNEKLFF. The chain joins TRBV7-9 to TRBJ1-4, with unresolved D. V was clipped by 2 bases and J by 1 base, with 5 bases between them. Looked up from germline, CDR1 is SEHNR and CDR2 is FQNEAQ (reference sequence). CDR3 length: 14 amino acids.

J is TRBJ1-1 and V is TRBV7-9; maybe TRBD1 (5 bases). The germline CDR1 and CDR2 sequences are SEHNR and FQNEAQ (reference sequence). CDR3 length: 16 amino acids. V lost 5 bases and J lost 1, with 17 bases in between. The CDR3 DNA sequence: TGTGCCAGCAGCCCCGACCCGGGACTTGGGAACACTGAAGCTTTCTTT. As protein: CASSPDPGLGNTEAFF.

CDR3 amino acids: CASSVRGTGNTGELFF. In DNA, the CDR3 is TGTGCCAGCAGTGTCCGCGGGACAGGGAACACCGGGGAGCTGTTTTTT. The chain joins TRBV28 to TRBJ2-2; TRBD1 matches 8 bases. The V gene's germline CDR1 is MDHEN and CDR2 SYDVKM. With 5 bases clipped from V and 1 base from J, the junction kept 6 bases outside the gene matches. CDR3 length: 16 amino acids.

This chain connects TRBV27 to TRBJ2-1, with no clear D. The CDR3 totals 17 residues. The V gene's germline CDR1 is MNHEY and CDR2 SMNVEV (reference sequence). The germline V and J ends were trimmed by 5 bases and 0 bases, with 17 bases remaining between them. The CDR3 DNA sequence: TGTGCCAGCAGTCCCTCCATGCCGCAGAGCTCCTACAATGAGCAGTTCTTC. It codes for CASSPSMPQSSYNEQFF.

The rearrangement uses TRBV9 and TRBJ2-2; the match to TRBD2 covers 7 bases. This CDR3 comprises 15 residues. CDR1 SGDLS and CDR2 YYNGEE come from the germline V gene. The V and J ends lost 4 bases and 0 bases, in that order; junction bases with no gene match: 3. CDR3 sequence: CASSSGGSNTGELFF. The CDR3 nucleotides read TGTGCCAGCAGCTCCGGGGGGTCGAACACCGGGGAGCTGTTTTTT. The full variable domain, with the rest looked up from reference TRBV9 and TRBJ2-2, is DSGVTQTPKHLITATGQRVTLRCSPRSGDLSVYWYQQSLDQGLQFLIQYYNGEERAKGNILERFSAQQFPDLHSELNLSSLELGDSALYFCASSSGGSNTGELFFGEGSRLTVL.

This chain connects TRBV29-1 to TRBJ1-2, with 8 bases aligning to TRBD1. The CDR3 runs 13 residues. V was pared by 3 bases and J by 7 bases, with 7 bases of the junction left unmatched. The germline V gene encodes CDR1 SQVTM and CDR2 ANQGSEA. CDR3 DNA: TGCAGCGTTGATCAGGGGGCCCACAGTGGCTACACCTTC. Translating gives CSVDQGAHSGYTF.

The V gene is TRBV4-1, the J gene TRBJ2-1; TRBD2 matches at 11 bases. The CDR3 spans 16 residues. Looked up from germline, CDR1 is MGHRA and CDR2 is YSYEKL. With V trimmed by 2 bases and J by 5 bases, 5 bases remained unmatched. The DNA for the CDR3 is TGCGCCAGCAGCCAACCTAGCGGGGGGATCCACAATGAGCAGTTCTTC. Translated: CASSQPSGGIHNEQFF.

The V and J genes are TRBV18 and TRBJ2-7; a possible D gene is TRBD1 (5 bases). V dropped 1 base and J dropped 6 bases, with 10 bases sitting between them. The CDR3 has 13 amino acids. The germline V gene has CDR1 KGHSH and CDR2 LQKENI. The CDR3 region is CASSPLQGAEQYF. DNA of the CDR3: TGTGCCAGCTCACCACTTCAAGGGGCCGAGCAGTACTTC.

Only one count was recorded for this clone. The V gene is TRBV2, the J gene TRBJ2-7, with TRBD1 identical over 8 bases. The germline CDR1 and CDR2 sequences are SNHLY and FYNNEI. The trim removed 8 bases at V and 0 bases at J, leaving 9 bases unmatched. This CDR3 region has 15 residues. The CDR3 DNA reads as TGTGCCAGCGAGCCTCGACAGGGGCCCTCCTACGAGCAGTACTTC. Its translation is CASEPRQGPSYEQYF.

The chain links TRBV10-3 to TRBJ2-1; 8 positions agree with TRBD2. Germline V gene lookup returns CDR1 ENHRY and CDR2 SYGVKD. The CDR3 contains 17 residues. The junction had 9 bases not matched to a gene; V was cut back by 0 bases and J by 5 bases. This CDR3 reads CAISESGRGARDNEQFF. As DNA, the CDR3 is TGTGCCATCAGTGAGTCCGGGCGGGGGGCCCGGGACAATGAGCAGTTCTTC.